A selection of T cell receptor beta chains follows, all from one sample in a study of T cells in Graves' hyperthyroidism and ophthalmopathy. TCRdb passed the multiplex PCR reads through MiXCR, listing each CDR3 protein once. The table lists around 600,000 distinct CDR3 sequences, approximately 15% of them singletons. Sample: blood. The receptors were sampled from a woman aged 18-29 years with Graves' ophthalmopathy. Both conserved end residues are part of each CDR3. Each record gives: J gene, clone size, V gene, D gene, CDR3 protein, CDR3 DNA. D genes are given only for firm matches. Size is omitted from some rows. Given values are once, few, many or a class for expanded clones.

>TRBJ1-5|many|TRBV7-2|.
CASSAAGAAASNQPQHF
TGTGCCAGCAGCGCAGCGGGGGCAGCCGCTAGCAATCAGCCCCAGCATTTT
>TRBJ1-4|few|TRBV12-3/TRBV12-4|.
CASSFGVSEKLFF
TGTGCCAGCAGTTTTGGGGTATCTGAAAAACTGTTTTTT
>TRBJ1-6|many|TRBV28|TRBD1
CASSFNRGSNSPLHF
TGTGCCAGCAGTTTCAACAGGGGAAGCAATTCACCCCTCCACTTT
>TRBJ2-7|.|TRBV7-2|.
CASSWQPVGDPYEQYF
TGTGCCAGCAGCTGGCAGCCAGTAGGAGATCCTTACGAGCAGTACTTC
>TRBJ1-6|.|TRBV7-2|.
CASRLGYQGRDPPLHF
TGTGCCAGCAGACTAGGGTATCAAGGTCGGGATCCACCCCTCCACTTT
>TRBJ2-7|many|TRBV7-8|.
CASTPGDTDYEQYF
TGTGCCAGCACCCCCGGGGACACCGATTACGAGCAGTACTTC
>TRBJ2-5|many|TRBV28|TRBD2
CASSFLSGREMGGETQYF
TGTGCCAGCAGTTTTTTGAGCGGGAGGGAGATGGGAGGAGAGACCCAGTACTTC
>TRBJ2-7|many|TRBV6-2/TRBV6-3|.
CASTGQGGYEQYF
TGTGCCAGCACCGGGCAGGGAGGCTACGAGCAGTACTTC
>TRBJ1-1|many|TRBV7-9|.
CASSPGKGWTEAFF
TGTGCCAGCAGCCCCGGGAAGGGCTGGACTGAAGCTTTCTTT
>TRBJ2-7|.|TRBV20-1|TRBD1
CSAFDRGGDEQYF
TGCAGTGCTTTCGACAGGGGCGGCGACGAGCAGTACTTC
>TRBJ2-3|many|TRBV9|TRBD2
CASSVGTSGRAVDTQYF
TGTGCCAGCAGCGTCGGGACTAGCGGGAGAGCGGTAGATACGCAGTATTTT
>TRBJ1-1|few|TRBV6-5|TRBD1
CASTPGTVRMNTGAFF
TGTGCCAGTACCCCCGGGACAGTAAGGATGAACACTGGAGCTTTCTTT
>TRBJ2-3|few|TRBV12-5|.
CASGSTSFTDTQYF
TGTGCTAGTGGTTCAACGAGTTTCACAGATACGCAGTATTTT
>TRBJ1-1|few|TRBV9|TRBD1
CASSGTQGDSNTEAFF
TGTGCCAGCAGCGGAACCCAGGGGGACAGCAACACTGAAGCTTTCTTT
>TRBJ2-1|many|TRBV24-1|TRBD2
CATSDSSGRDNEQFF
TGTGCCACCAGTGACTCCAGCGGGAGGGACAATGAGCAGTTCTTC
>TRBJ2-2|.|TRBV25-1|TRBD1
CASSVGTGGNTGELFF
TGTGCCAGCAGTGTGGGTACAGGGGGGAACACCGGGGAGCTGTTTTTT
>TRBJ2-7|many|TRBV20-1|.
CSARSRFGSGDEQYF
TGCAGTGCTAGATCTCGTTTCGGGAGCGGCGACGAGCAGTACTTC
>TRBJ2-7|many|TRBV27|.
CASSPLAEGPYEQYF
TGTGCCAGCAGTCCTTTAGCGGAAGGCCCCTACGAGCAGTACTTC
>TRBJ2-5|few|TRBV20-1|TRBD2
CSAIGTSSEGETQYF
TGCAGTGCTATAGGGACTAGCTCGGAGGGGGAGACCCAGTACTTC
>TRBJ2-1|.|TRBV19|TRBD1
CASSMWDRDNEQFF
TGTGCCAGTAGTATGTGGGACAGGGACAATGAGCAGTTCTTC
>TRBJ2-7|many|TRBV20-1|.
CSARELADEQYF
TGCAGTGCTAGAGAACTAGCAGACGAGCAGTACTTC
>TRBJ1-1|.|TRBV19|TRBD1
CASSIHPQGRGNTEAFF
TGTGCCAGTAGTATCCATCCACAGGGGAGAGGGAACACTGAAGCTTTCTTT
>TRBJ2-2|few|TRBV6-2/TRBV6-3|.
CASSYVFRAELFF
TGTGCCAGCAGTTATGTGTTCAGGGCAGAGCTGTTTTTT
>TRBJ1-2|many|TRBV20-1|.
CSAPDTGGYGYTF
TGCAGTGCCCCGGACACGGGCGGCTATGGCTACACCTTC
>TRBJ2-1|many|TRBV19|TRBD1
CASSVTGGAYNEQFF
TGTGCCAGTAGCGTGACAGGGGGCGCCTACAATGAGCAGTTCTTC
>TRBJ1-1|many|TRBV27|TRBD1
CASSPITGGYRLSGAFF
TGTGCCAGCAGTCCAATCACAGGGGGCTACCGCCTTTCGGGAGCTTTCTTT
>TRBJ2-1|few|TRBV6-2/TRBV6-3|TRBD2
CASSSDPLLAGGLAGEQFF
TGTGCCAGCAGTTCGGACCCCCTACTAGCGGGAGGTTTGGCGGGGGAGCAGTTCTTC
>TRBJ1-5|.|TRBV6-2/TRBV6-3|TRBD1
CASSYSAGTGGPQHF
TGTGCCAGCAGTTACTCGGCCGGGACAGGAGGGCCCCAGCATTTT
>TRBJ2-3|.|TRBV24-1|.
CATSDLSVGRVTQYF
TGTGCCACCAGTGATTTGAGTGTCGGCAGGGTTACGCAGTATTTT
>TRBJ2-1|few|TRBV7-2|TRBD2
CASSPRRTSRDSYNEQFF
TGTGCCAGCTCACCACGGCGGACTAGCCGAGACTCCTACAATGAGCAGTTCTTC
>TRBJ2-7|.|TRBV9|TRBD1
CASGQRDRVGGYEQYF
TGCGCCAGCGGCCAAAGAGACAGGGTTGGGGGCTACGAGCAGTACTTC
>TRBJ2-2|many|TRBV11-1|TRBD2
CASSLGTINTGELFF
TGTGCCAGCAGCTTGGGGACTATAAACACCGGGGAGCTGTTTTTT
>TRBJ2-5|many|TRBV7-2|.
CASSLYGGAGETQYF
TGTGCCAGCAGCTTATATGGGGGCGCTGGAGAGACCCAGTACTTC
>TRBJ2-1|few|TRBV11-2|.
CASSLDPSYNGQFF
TGTGCCAGCAGCTTAGATCCCTCATACAATGGGCAGTTCTTC
>TRBJ2-3|many|TRBV6-5|.
CASSYSVRVTDTQYF
TGTGCCAGCAGTTACTCGGTGAGGGTCACAGATACGCAGTATTTT
>TRBJ1-2|.|TRBV25-1|.
CASSELGSPNYGCTF
TGTGCCAGCAGTGAATTGGGCAGTCCTAACTATGGCTGCACCTTC
>TRBJ1-3|.|TRBV3-1|.
CASSQDPAGAAIYF
TGTGCCAGCAGCCAAGATCCGGCGGGGGCTGCCATATATTTT
>TRBJ2-1|many|TRBV6-1|TRBD1
CASSWDRVDNEQFF
TGTGCCAGCAGTTGGGACAGGGTGGACAATGAGCAGTTCTTC